The 7 T cell receptor beta chains listed next were all sequenced from one sample in a study of blood T cell repertoires in COVID-19. Method: immunoSEQ multiplex PCR; TCRdb's copy keeps in-frame clones and lacks some. The sample records 150,000 to 200,000 clones, approximately 85% being singletons. Sample: peripheral blood. The source is a human donor with active or convalescent COVID-19. The donor label of this sample is uncertain.

This sequence joins TRBV5-8 and TRBJ2-1; TRBD1 agrees at 9 bases. Germline CDR1 and CDR2: SGHTS and YDEGEE. Trimming cost V 6 bases and J 6 bases; bases outside gene matches: 10. There are 15 residues in the CDR3. The CDR3 bases are TGTGCCAGCACCGGCCGGGACAGGGCCGGCAATGAGCAGTTCTTC. Translation: CASTGRDRAGNEQFF.

This rearrangement joins TRBV11-3 to TRBJ1-1; unclear D gene. The CDR3 runs 13 residues. Trimming left V 5 bases short and J 0 bases short, with 7 bases between. CDR1 is SGHNT and CDR2 is YENEEA in the germline V gene. The CDR3 nucleotides read TGTGCCAGCAGCCCATCGGTGAACACTGAAGCTTTCTTT. Its protein is CASSPSVNTEAFF.

The chain is built from TRBV6-5 and TRBJ2-5; TRBD2 matches at 8 bases. Germline V gene data show CDR1 as MNHEY and CDR2 as SVGAGI. There are 15 residues in the CDR3. With V trimmed by 0 bases and J by 3 bases, 3 bases remained unmatched. This CDR3 is CASSYSAGGEETQYF. CDR3 in DNA: TGTGCCAGCAGTTACTCGGCGGGGGGCGAAGAGACCCAGTACTTC.

The chain has TRBV9 and TRBJ2-3; D gene uncertain. The CDR3 length is 13 residues. V was shortened by 3 bases and J by 2 bases, with 7 bases between the two germline ends. The germline V gene encodes CDR1 SGDLS and CDR2 YYNGEE. The CDR3, as DNA: TGTGCCAGCAGCGCGGGTTTCACAGATACGCAGTATTTT. Its protein product is CASSAGFTDTQYF.

The chain links TRBV5-1 to TRBJ2-5; 8 nucleotides line up with TRBD2. This CDR3 has 16 amino acids. V lost 0 bases, J lost 3 bases, and 7 bases stayed unmatched. Germline V lookup: CDR1 SGHRS, CDR2 YFSETQ. Here the CDR3 DNA reads TGCGCCAGCAGCTTGGCCGTGCGGGGGGCCAAAGAGACCCAGTACTTC. Residues: CASSLAVRGAKETQYF.

This chain links TRBV28 with TRBJ1-2, with D possibly being TRBD1 (6 bases). V was shortened by 1 base and J by 3 bases, with 12 bases between the two germline ends. This CDR3 comprises 15 residues. Germline lookup yields CDR1 MDHEN and CDR2 SYDVKM. CDR3 in amino acids: CASSLSPQGYYGYTF. The CDR3 nucleotides are TGTGCCAGCAGTTTATCCCCACAGGGTTACTATGGCTACACCTTC.

The chain combines TRBV7-8 with TRBJ1-1, with D uncertain. The V end was cut by 0 bases, the J end by 7 bases, with 6 bases between. Germline values: CDR1 SGHVS, CDR2 FQNEAQ. This CDR3 has 12 amino acids. The CDR3 loop is CASSLAGSEAFF. The CDR3 bases are TGTGCCAGCAGCTTAGCGGGGAGTGAAGCTTTCTTT.